Listed below are T cell receptor beta chains from one sample, sequenced in a study of blood T cell repertoires in COVID-19. TCRdb keeps only in-frame clones here, not all; method: immunoSEQ multiplex PCR. The table includes 150,000 to 200,000 clones, roughly 82% detected once. Sequencing was performed on peripheral blood. Receptors were obtained from a woman aged 35 to 49 with COVID-19, enrolled during active disease. The CDR3 runs from the conserved cysteine through the conserved F or W. Each record gives: clone size, J gene, V gene, D gene, CDR3 length, CDR3 protein, CDR3 DNA. A D gene is named only where the DNA matches it firmly. Part of the rows lack a size; the others show once, few, many or a class for expanded clones.

clone_size: .
j_call: TRBJ2-7
v_call: TRBV4-1
d_call: TRBD2
cdr3_length: 19
cdr3_aa: CASTTFSPNTSGSLREQYF
cdr3_nt: TGCGCCAGCACCACGTTTAGTCCAAACACTAGCGGGAGTTTGAGAGAGCAGTACTTC

clone_size: few
j_call: TRBJ2-1
v_call: TRBV7-2
d_call: .
cdr3_length: 15
cdr3_aa: CASSPAVSKHNEQFF
cdr3_nt: TGTGCCAGCAGCCCAGCGGTAAGCAAGCACAATGAGCAGTTCTTC

clone_size: .
j_call: TRBJ2-7
v_call: TRBV7-2
d_call: TRBD2
cdr3_length: 14
cdr3_aa: CASGLAVSSYEQYF
cdr3_nt: TGTGCCAGCGGACTAGCGGTGAGCTCCTACGAGCAGTACTTC

clone_size: few
j_call: TRBJ2-1
v_call: TRBV7-3
d_call: .
cdr3_length: 13
cdr3_aa: CASSPQKFNEQFF
cdr3_nt: TGTGCCAGCAGCCCACAAAAGTTCAATGAGCAGTTCTTC

clone_size: .
j_call: TRBJ2-3
v_call: TRBV3-1/TRBV3-2
d_call: .
cdr3_length: 15
cdr3_aa: CASSHVGASSDTQYF
cdr3_nt: TGTGCCAGCAGCCATGTAGGGGCCTCCTCAGATACGCAGTATTTT

clone_size: once
j_call: TRBJ2-1
v_call: TRBV7-3
d_call: TRBD1
cdr3_length: 17
cdr3_aa: CASSLVPGQGGFNEQFF
cdr3_nt: TGTGCCAGCAGCTTAGTCCCGGGACAGGGAGGGTTCAATGAGCAGTTCTTC

clone_size: .
j_call: TRBJ1-5
v_call: TRBV6-5
d_call: TRBD1
cdr3_length: 15
cdr3_aa: CASSSTGGRYQPQHF
cdr3_nt: TGTGCCAGCAGTTCTACAGGGGGGAGATATCAGCCCCAGCATTTT

clone_size: .
j_call: TRBJ2-3
v_call: TRBV10-3
d_call: .
cdr3_length: 13
cdr3_aa: CATRQQSTDTQYF
cdr3_nt: TGTGCCACCAGACAGCAAAGCACAGATACGCAGTATTTT

clone_size: .
j_call: TRBJ1-2
v_call: TRBV6-5
d_call: .
cdr3_length: 13
cdr3_aa: CASSYISESGYTF
cdr3_nt: TGTGCCAGCAGTTACATTTCGGAGAGCGGCTACACCTTC

clone_size: .
j_call: TRBJ1-5
v_call: TRBV4-1
d_call: TRBD1
cdr3_length: 14
cdr3_aa: CASGTGTGDQPQHF
cdr3_nt: TGCGCCAGCGGAACCGGGACAGGGGATCAGCCCCAGCATTTT

clone_size: .
j_call: TRBJ1-2
v_call: TRBV5-4
d_call: .
cdr3_length: 17
cdr3_aa: CASSLAGQGGLLYGYTF
cdr3_nt: TGTGCCAGCAGCTTGGCCGGGCAGGGAGGCTTACTCTATGGCTACACCTTC

clone_size: .
j_call: TRBJ2-1
v_call: TRBV6-5
d_call: .
cdr3_length: 13
cdr3_aa: CASSDYWGDEQFF
cdr3_nt: TGTGCCAGCAGCGACTACTGGGGGGATGAGCAGTTCTTC

clone_size: .
j_call: TRBJ2-3
v_call: TRBV5-6
d_call: TRBD2
cdr3_length: 14
cdr3_aa: CASRRGGSTDTQYF
cdr3_nt: TGTGCCAGCAGGCGGGGGGGCTCGACAGATACGCAGTATTTT

clone_size: .
j_call: TRBJ1-5
v_call: TRBV19
d_call: .
cdr3_length: 14
cdr3_aa: CASSRQGYNQPQHF
cdr3_nt: TGTGCCAGTAGCAGACAAGGATACAATCAGCCCCAGCATTTT

clone_size: .
j_call: TRBJ1-1
v_call: TRBV19
d_call: .
cdr3_length: 11
cdr3_aa: CASNSPTEAFF
cdr3_nt: TGTGCCAGTAATTCCCCGACTGAAGCTTTCTTT

clone_size: .
j_call: TRBJ1-1
v_call: TRBV18
d_call: TRBD1
cdr3_length: 16
cdr3_aa: CASSVKPGQGNTEAFF
cdr3_nt: TGTGCCAGCTCAGTTAAACCGGGACAGGGGAACACTGAAGCTTTCTTT

clone_size: .
j_call: TRBJ2-3
v_call: TRBV14
d_call: .
cdr3_length: 13
cdr3_aa: CASSQDWAGTQYF
cdr3_nt: TGTGCCAGCAGCCAAGATTGGGCGGGGACGCAGTATTTT

clone_size: .
j_call: TRBJ2-3
v_call: TRBV24-1
d_call: TRBD1
cdr3_length: 15
cdr3_aa: CATSLGQGRTDTQYF
cdr3_nt: TGTGCCACCAGTTTGGGACAGGGGCGCACAGATACGCAGTATTTT

clone_size: .
j_call: TRBJ2-1
v_call: TRBV9
d_call: TRBD2
cdr3_length: 20
cdr3_aa: CASSAIGASGRASTYNEQFF
cdr3_nt: TGTGCCAGCAGCGCGATAGGGGCTAGCGGGAGGGCCTCGACCTACAATGAGCAGTTCTTC

clone_size: .
j_call: TRBJ1-6
v_call: TRBV18
d_call: .
cdr3_length: 15
cdr3_aa: CASSPPEGRNSPLHF
cdr3_nt: TGTGCCAGCTCACCGCCGGAGGGACGGAATTCACCCCTCCACTTT

clone_size: .
j_call: TRBJ1-2
v_call: TRBV7-9
d_call: TRBD1
cdr3_length: 14
cdr3_aa: CASSLSDRVVGYTF
cdr3_nt: TGTGCCAGCAGCTTATCGGACAGGGTAGTTGGCTACACCTTC

clone_size: .
j_call: TRBJ1-2
v_call: TRBV3-1/TRBV3-2
d_call: .
cdr3_length: 15
cdr3_aa: CASSQDRRPLYGYTF
cdr3_nt: TGTGCCAGCAGCCAAGATCGGCGGCCCCTCTATGGCTACACCTTC

clone_size: .
j_call: TRBJ1-2
v_call: TRBV4-1
d_call: TRBD1
cdr3_length: 16
cdr3_aa: CASRLSRQGAGYGYTF
cdr3_nt: TGCGCCAGCAGGCTCTCCCGACAGGGGGCGGGCTATGGCTACACCTTC

clone_size: .
j_call: TRBJ2-2
v_call: TRBV19
d_call: .
cdr3_length: 14
cdr3_aa: CASSLTGMSGELFF
cdr3_nt: TGTGCCAGTAGTCTGACCGGGATGAGCGGGGAGCTGTTTTTT

clone_size: few
j_call: TRBJ2-1
v_call: TRBV6-4
d_call: TRBD1
cdr3_length: 15
cdr3_aa: CASSPGTGGIDEQFF
cdr3_nt: TGTGCCAGCAGCCCCGGGACAGGGGGCATCGATGAGCAGTTCTTC

clone_size: .
j_call: TRBJ2-2
v_call: TRBV7-9
d_call: .
cdr3_length: 14
cdr3_aa: CASRIAENTGELFF
cdr3_nt: TGTGCCAGCAGGATAGCGGAGAACACCGGGGAGCTGTTTTTT

clone_size: .
j_call: TRBJ2-3
v_call: TRBV18
d_call: TRBD2
cdr3_length: 16
cdr3_aa: CASSPALAANTDTQYF
cdr3_nt: TGTGCCAGCTCACCGGCACTAGCGGCAAACACAGATACGCAGTATTTT

clone_size: .
j_call: TRBJ2-4
v_call: TRBV5-6
d_call: TRBD2
cdr3_length: 14
cdr3_aa: CASSSLAGGHIQYF
cdr3_nt: TGTGCCAGCAGCTCACTAGCGGGAGGTCACATTCAGTACTTC

clone_size: few
j_call: TRBJ1-1
v_call: TRBV6-5
d_call: TRBD1
cdr3_length: 15
cdr3_aa: CASSSVTGGGTEAFF
cdr3_nt: TGTGCCAGCAGTAGCGTCACAGGGGGCGGCACTGAAGCTTTCTTT

clone_size: .
j_call: TRBJ1-5
v_call: TRBV7-8
d_call: .
cdr3_length: 14
cdr3_aa: CASSHRDGNQPQHF
cdr3_nt: TGTGCCAGCAGCCACCGAGACGGGAATCAGCCCCAGCATTTT

clone_size: once
j_call: TRBJ2-4
v_call: TRBV27
d_call: .
cdr3_length: 14
cdr3_aa: CASSFAVAKNIQYF
cdr3_nt: TGTGCCAGCTCCTTCGCGGTAGCCAAAAACATTCAGTACTTC

clone_size: .
j_call: TRBJ2-1
v_call: TRBV29-1
d_call: TRBD2
cdr3_length: 16
cdr3_aa: CSVFGLAGVRYNEQFF
cdr3_nt: TGCAGCGTGTTTGGACTAGCGGGTGTCCGGTACAATGAGCAGTTCTTC

clone_size: .
j_call: TRBJ1-4
v_call: TRBV11-1
d_call: TRBD1
cdr3_length: 15
cdr3_aa: CASSLYGTGDEKLFF
cdr3_nt: TGTGCCAGCAGCTTATATGGGACAGGGGACGAAAAACTGTTTTTT

clone_size: few
j_call: TRBJ1-1
v_call: TRBV15
d_call: .
cdr3_length: 15
cdr3_aa: CATSRGGVRAAEAFF
cdr3_nt: TGTGCCACCAGCAGAGGCGGGGTCCGGGCAGCAGAAGCTTTCTTT

clone_size: .
j_call: TRBJ2-2
v_call: TRBV27
d_call: .
cdr3_length: 14
cdr3_aa: CASSQQVMAGELFF
cdr3_nt: TGTGCCAGCAGTCAGCAGGTCATGGCCGGGGAGCTGTTTTTT

clone_size: .
j_call: TRBJ1-6
v_call: TRBV9
d_call: .
cdr3_length: 14
cdr3_aa: CASSVRQNNSPLHF
cdr3_nt: TGTGCCAGCAGCGTACGACAGAATAATTCACCCCTCCACTTT

clone_size: .
j_call: TRBJ2-1
v_call: TRBV4-1
d_call: .
cdr3_length: 15
cdr3_aa: CASSQEIGLKNEQFF
cdr3_nt: TGCGCCAGCAGCCAAGAGATAGGACTAAAGAATGAGCAGTTCTTC

clone_size: few
j_call: TRBJ2-1
v_call: TRBV9
d_call: .
cdr3_length: 14
cdr3_aa: CASNVGTRWNEQFF
cdr3_nt: TGTGCCAGCAACGTAGGTACTAGATGGAATGAGCAGTTCTTC

clone_size: .
j_call: TRBJ1-6
v_call: TRBV6-6
d_call: .
cdr3_length: 15
cdr3_aa: CASSYTGSWDSPLHF
cdr3_nt: TGTGCCAGCAGCTATACCGGGAGTTGGGATTCACCCCTCCACTTT

clone_size: .
j_call: TRBJ1-1
v_call: TRBV6-5
d_call: TRBD1
cdr3_length: 16
cdr3_aa: CASSYTSTGVGDEAFF
cdr3_nt: TGTGCCAGCAGTTACACCTCAACAGGGGTTGGGGATGAAGCTTTCTTT

clone_size: once
j_call: TRBJ1-2
v_call: TRBV6-5
d_call: .
cdr3_length: 12
cdr3_aa: CASSPPAVGYTF
cdr3_nt: TGTGCCAGCAGTCCGCCCGCGGTTGGCTACACCTTC

clone_size: .
j_call: TRBJ1-5
v_call: TRBV28
d_call: .
cdr3_length: 15
cdr3_aa: CASSSPPGINQPQHF
cdr3_nt: TGTGCCAGCAGTTCCCCCCCGGGTATCAATCAGCCCCAGCATTTT

clone_size: .
j_call: TRBJ2-5
v_call: TRBV18
d_call: .
cdr3_length: 16
cdr3_aa: CASSPLKAGGVETQYF
cdr3_nt: TGTGCCAGCTCACCACTCAAGGCTGGGGGCGTGGAGACCCAGTACTTC

clone_size: once
j_call: TRBJ1-6
v_call: TRBV12-5
d_call: .
cdr3_length: 15
cdr3_aa: CASGERTANNSPLHF
cdr3_nt: TGTGCTAGTGGCGAGAGGACAGCAAATAATTCACCCCTCCACTTT

clone_size: .
j_call: TRBJ1-6
v_call: TRBV6-2/TRBV6-3
d_call: .
cdr3_length: 13
cdr3_aa: CASSPPGRSPLHF
cdr3_nt: TGTGCCAGCAGCCCACCGGGGAGATCACCCCTCCACTTT

clone_size: few
j_call: TRBJ2-7
v_call: TRBV11-2
d_call: .
cdr3_length: 15
cdr3_aa: CASSRGTGRSYEQYF
cdr3_nt: TGTGCCAGCAGCCGAGGGACTGGACGCTCCTACGAGCAGTACTTC

clone_size: .
j_call: TRBJ1-3
v_call: TRBV5-6
d_call: .
cdr3_length: 15
cdr3_aa: CASSIFTGAGNTIYF
cdr3_nt: TGTGCCAGCAGCATCTTTACTGGTGCTGGAAACACCATATATTTT

clone_size: .
j_call: TRBJ1-2
v_call: TRBV5-1
d_call: .
cdr3_length: 14
cdr3_aa: CASSFAGGEYGYTF
cdr3_nt: TGCGCCAGCAGCTTTGCGGGGGGCGAATATGGCTACACCTTC

clone_size: .
j_call: TRBJ2-7
v_call: TRBV5-1
d_call: TRBD1
cdr3_length: 15
cdr3_aa: CASSPVWTGVYEQYF
cdr3_nt: TGCGCCAGCAGCCCGGTATGGACAGGGGTATACGAGCAGTACTTC

clone_size: .
j_call: TRBJ1-2
v_call: TRBV5-1
d_call: TRBD1
cdr3_length: 16
cdr3_aa: CASSLGKPGQGYGYTF
cdr3_nt: TGCGCCAGCAGCTTGGGGAAACCGGGACAGGGATATGGCTACACCTTC

clone_size: .
j_call: TRBJ1-2
v_call: TRBV7-3
d_call: .
cdr3_length: 13
cdr3_aa: CASSSTPGSGYTF
cdr3_nt: TGTGCCAGCAGCTCAACACCCGGGAGCGGCTACACCTTC

clone_size: .
j_call: TRBJ1-2
v_call: TRBV7-9
d_call: .
cdr3_length: 14
cdr3_aa: CASSSDTNQAGVRF
cdr3_nt: TGTGCCAGCAGCTCAGACACCAACCAAGCTGGTGTTCGTTTC

clone_size: .
j_call: TRBJ2-4
v_call: TRBV2
d_call: .
cdr3_length: 17
cdr3_aa: CASSDEGRLLAKNIQYF
cdr3_nt: TGTGCCAGCAGTGATGAGGGCAGACTACTAGCCAAAAACATTCAGTACTTC

clone_size: .
j_call: TRBJ1-1
v_call: TRBV6-1
d_call: TRBD1
cdr3_length: 17
cdr3_aa: CASREIGPGQGRPEAFF
cdr3_nt: TGTGCCAGCAGGGAAATCGGTCCGGGACAGGGCCGTCCTGAAGCTTTCTTT

clone_size: many
j_call: TRBJ2-2
v_call: TRBV7-7
d_call: .
cdr3_length: 15
cdr3_aa: CASSLVFSNTGELFF
cdr3_nt: TGTGCTAGCAGCTTAGTCTTCTCGAACACCGGGGAGCTGTTTTTT

clone_size: .
j_call: TRBJ2-3
v_call: TRBV3-1/TRBV3-2
d_call: TRBD2
cdr3_length: 16
cdr3_aa: CASSQVTGGPTNTQYF
cdr3_nt: TGTGCCAGCAGCCAAGTGACGGGGGGACCGACAAATACGCAGTATTTT

clone_size: once
j_call: TRBJ2-2
v_call: TRBV7-3
d_call: TRBD2
cdr3_length: 15
cdr3_aa: CASSLMRSGGEKLFF
cdr3_nt: TGTGCCAGCAGCTTAATGCGTAGCGGGGGGGAGAAGCTGTTTTTT

clone_size: .
j_call: TRBJ1-4
v_call: TRBV19
d_call: .
cdr3_length: 14
cdr3_aa: CASSIRGTNEKLFF
cdr3_nt: TGTGCCAGTAGTATCCGGGGAACTAATGAAAAACTGTTTTTT

clone_size: .
j_call: TRBJ2-6
v_call: TRBV5-4
d_call: .
cdr3_length: 14
cdr3_aa: CASSTETGANVLTF
cdr3_nt: TGTGCCAGCAGCACGGAGACTGGGGCCAACGTCCTGACTTTC